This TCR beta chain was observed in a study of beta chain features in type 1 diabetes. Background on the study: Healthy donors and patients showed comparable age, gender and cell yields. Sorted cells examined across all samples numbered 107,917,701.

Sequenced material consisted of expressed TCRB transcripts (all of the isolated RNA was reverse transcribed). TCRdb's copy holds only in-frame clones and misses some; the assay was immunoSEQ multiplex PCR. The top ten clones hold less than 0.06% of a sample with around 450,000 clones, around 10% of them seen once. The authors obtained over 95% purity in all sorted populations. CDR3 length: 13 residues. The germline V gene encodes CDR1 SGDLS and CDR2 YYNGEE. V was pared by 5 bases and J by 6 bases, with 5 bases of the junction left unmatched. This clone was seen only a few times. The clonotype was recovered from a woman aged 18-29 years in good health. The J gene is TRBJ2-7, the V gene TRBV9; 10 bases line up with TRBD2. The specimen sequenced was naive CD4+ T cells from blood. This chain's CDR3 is CASSQREGPEQYF. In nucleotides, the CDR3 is TGTGCCAGCAGTCAGCGGGAGGGCCCCGAGCAGTACTTC.